Sequencing of this T cell receptor beta chain was carried out in a study of identical twins. In the case of this clonotype: Antigen: not known.

A universal primer binding site was introduced by template switching. The final cDNA contained unique molecular identifiers. Via MiXCR, TCRdb re-called the 5' RACE reads, giving one row per CDR3 protein. The sample has 230,000 or so distinct CDR3 sequences; approximately 8.3% are singletons. Overall study results and limits: Out-of-frame alpha sequences shared by twins were enriched for low generation probability.

V was shortened by 7 bases and J by 4 bases, with 22 bases between the two germline ends. Germline V gene data show CDR1 as MNHEY and CDR2 as SMNVEV (reference sequence). The length of the CDR3 is 17 residues. These data were also reused for a study on yellow fever vaccine responses in identical twins.

Sequenced input: CD8+ T cells sorted from blood. The sequence came from a woman younger than 30 in good health. The V and J genes are TRBV27 and TRBJ2-2; TRBD1 or TRBD2 may be the D gene (5 bases each). CDR3 nucleotide sequence: TGTGCCAGCACCGGGACGATCCCATCCGCGGGCACCGGGGAGCTGTTTTTT. Its protein is CASTGTIPSAGTGELFF.